The T cell receptor (beta chain) under discussion was sequenced for a study of T-cell memory formation after mild COVID-19. Study summary: TCR clusters mostly belonged to single donors.

Findings and caveats of the study: Contracting clones localized mainly to CM and EM when CD4+ and mainly to EMRA when CD8+. Nothing confirmed that second-wave clones peaking on day 37 were specific for SARS-CoV-2.

5'RACE, which relied on constant-segment primers, yielded TCR alpha and TCR beta cDNA libraries carrying sample barcodes and UMIs. Each CDR3 protein is one row after TCRdb ran MiXCR on the 5' RACE reads. The sample consists of approximately 30,000 distinct CDR3 sequences, about 7.7% of them appearing once. This clonotype was detected many times. Its antigen is undetermined. Sequencing was done on a sample of PBMCs or a T cell subset sorted from them (not recorded which). The sequence was collected from a man in his late teens or twenties who had mild COVID-19 (a few samples of this study predate the infection). Cell type and time point are not known.

CDR3: CASSSRQNGNTIYF. The CDR3, as DNA: TGTGCCAGCAGCTCGAGACAGAATGGAAACACCATATATTTT. This rearrangement joins TRBV11-2 to TRBJ1-3; D possibly corresponds to TRBD1 (5 bases). The V gene's germline CDR1 is SGHAT and CDR2 FQNNGV. V shed 4 bases and J shed 3 bases, with 10 bases lying between them. The CDR3 runs to 14 residues.